Below are 28 T cell receptor beta chains sequenced from a single sample in a study of T cells in Graves' hyperthyroidism and ophthalmopathy. TCR beta CDR3 region amplification was performed from RNA transcripts. Primed by the HTBI set, a first-round RT-PCR was run on the TCR CDR3. Each CDR3 protein is one row after TCRdb ran MiXCR on the multiplex PCR reads. The data contain more than 300,000 distinct CDR3 sequences, about a fifth of them singletons. Sequencing input: blood. Every receptor here comes from a young man with Graves' ophthalmopathy.

This chain links TRBV5-6 with TRBJ1-3, with 9 bases fitting TRBD1. Germline V gene sequence: CDR1 SGHDT, CDR2 YYEEEE. Losses at the gene ends were 2 bases for V and 0 bases for J; bases not matched to a gene: 3. CDR3 length equals 16 residues. The CDR3: CASSLTGGVSGNTIYF. The CDR3, as DNA: TGTGCCAGCAGCTTAACAGGGGGCGTCTCTGGAAACACCATATATTTT. Full variable domain (remainder filled in from reference TRBV5-6 and TRBJ1-3): DAGVTQSPTHLIKTRGQQVTLRCSPKSGHDTVSWYQQALGQGPQFIFQYYEEEERQRGNFPDRFSGHQFPNYSSELNVNALLLGDSALYLCASSLTGGVSGNTIYFGEGSWLTVV.

This clonotype was counted ten times or more. The CDR3 loop reads CSARRSGGDGYTF. The CDR3 DNA sequence: TGCAGTGCCCGAAGGTCGGGGGGCGATGGCTACACCTTC. V gene TRBV20-1 combines with J gene TRBJ1-2, with a tentative D call TRBD1 (6 bases). The germline V gene encodes CDR1 DFQATT and CDR2 SNEGSKA (reference sequence). CDR3 length equals 13 residues. Deletions cut 6 bases from V and 6 bases from J, with 17 bases between.

This clonotype was seen a few times. The rearrangement joins TRBV11-2 to TRBJ2-1; perhaps D is TRBD1 or TRBD2 (5 bases each). The germline V and J ends were trimmed by 5 bases and 10 bases, with 18 bases remaining between them. Germline assignment: CDR1 SGHAT and CDR2 FQNNGV. The CDR3 is 14 residues long. The CDR3 reads CASSSDRGPGEQFF. The CDR3 DNA sequence: TGTGCCAGCAGCAGTGACAGAGGGCCAGGGGAGCAGTTCTTC.

This clonotype has ten or more counts. The V and J genes are TRBV3-1 and TRBJ2-3; TRBD1 might be the D (6 bases). Between the trimmed V and J ends, which lost 1 base and 3 bases, there was a span of 8 bases. Looked up from germline, CDR1 is LGHDT and CDR2 is YNNKEL (reference sequence). CDR3 size: 14 residues. Here the CDR3 DNA reads TGTGCCAGCAGCCAAGGAGGGGGAACAGATACGCAGTATTTT. Translated: CASSQGGGTDTQYF.

This clonotype has just a few counts. The V gene is TRBV10-2, the J gene TRBJ2-2, with 9 bases fitting TRBD2. CDR1 WSHSY and CDR2 SAAADI come from the germline V gene. CDR3 size: 14 residues. V lost 8 bases and J lost 7; bases outside the gene matches: 8. The CDR3 DNA sequence: TGCGCCAGCGGGTCGCGGGGGGGCCTCGGGGAGCTGTTTTTT. This translates into CASGSRGGLGELFF.

This clonotype was seen repeatedly, ten times or more. The V call is TRBV28, the J call TRBJ2-1; D unresolved. V was trimmed by 0 bases and J by 4 bases, leaving 13 bases between them. Per the germline V gene, CDR1 is MDHEN and CDR2 is SYDVKM. This CDR3 contains 16 residues. The CDR3 DNA sequence: TGTGCCAGCAGTTTATGGGGCGTAGGGAATTACAATGAGCAGTTCTTC. It translates to CASSLWGVGNYNEQFF.

The J gene is TRBJ1-1, the V gene TRBV13; 7 bases line up with TRBD1. Germline CDR1 reads PRHDT; CDR2 reads FYEKMQ (reference sequence). CDR3 length: 18 residues. The V segment lost 0 bases and the J segment 3 bases; nucleotides outside the gene matches: 13. The CDR3 sequence: CASSLGGGGGKRDTEAFF. As DNA, the CDR3 is TGTGCCAGCAGCTTAGGGGGAGGAGGGGGCAAAAGGGACACTGAAGCTTTCTTT. Full variable domain (outside the CDR3, taken from reference TRBV13 and TRBJ1-1): AAGVIQSPRHLIKEKRETATLKCYPIPRHDTVYWYQQGPGQDPQFLISFYEKMQSDKGSIPDRFSAQQFSDYHSELNMSSLELGDSALYFCASSLGGGGGKRDTEAFFGQGTRLTVV.

V and J are TRBV7-9 and TRBJ2-3, with a tentative D call TRBD2 (6 bases). CDR1 and CDR2 from the germline V gene are SEHNR and FQNEAQ (reference sequence). Trimming removed 6 bases from V and 2 bases from J, with 12 bases in between. The CDR3 extends over 14 amino acids. Here the CDR3 DNA reads TGTGCCAGCAGTCGGGACTCTGCCACAGATACGCAGTATTTT. This gives the protein CASSRDSATDTQYF.

In its sample, this clonotype was seen a few times. The chain recombines TRBV5-6 with TRBJ2-1, with D unresolved. This CDR3 has 15 amino acids. Trimming pared 1 base from V and 3 bases from J, leaving 11 bases between. From germline, CDR1 is SGHDT and CDR2 YYEEEE. This chain's CDR3 is CASSLFVTNYNEQFF. CDR3 DNA sequence: TGTGCCAGCAGCTTGTTTGTTACAAACTACAATGAGCAGTTCTTC.

This clonotype was detected only a few times. This chain connects TRBV14 to TRBJ1-2, with TRBD1 identical over 7 bases. CDR1 and CDR2 from the germline V gene are SGHDN and FVKESK. Losses at the gene ends were 3 bases for V and 9 bases for J; bases not matched to a gene: 7. The CDR3 extends over 13 amino acids. The CDR3 reads CASSQMTGYSYTF. In DNA form, the CDR3 reads TGTGCCAGCAGCCAGATGACAGGGTACAGCTACACCTTC.

A word on this clonotype: One end of the junction fails to match germline, which may point to a read error. The chain is built from TRBV7-2 and TRBJ1-6; D gene uncertain. This CDR3 comprises 13 residues. Germline CDR1 and CDR2: SGHTA and FQGNSA. CDR3 loop: CASSPSFNSPLHF. In DNA form, the CDR3 reads TGTGCCAGCAGCCCCTCCTTTAATTCACCCCTCCACTTT.

This clonotype occurred many times. V is TRBV11-2 and J is TRBJ2-1; the match to TRBD2 covers 8 bases. The V gene's germline CDR1 is SGHAT and CDR2 FQNNGV. The V gene end was trimmed by 3 bases and the J gene end by 3 bases; junction bases not matched to a gene: 4. There are 15 residues in the CDR3. The CDR3 is CASSFYGGGYNEQFF. The CDR3, as DNA: TGTGCCAGCAGCTTTTACGGGGGGGGCTACAATGAGCAGTTCTTC.

The chain has TRBV5-1 and TRBJ2-5; D uncertain. V gave up 5 bases and J gave up 4 bases, with 12 bases separating them. This CDR3 has 13 residues. The V gene's germline CDR1 is SGHRS and CDR2 YFSETQ. CDR3: CASSLQLRETQYF. DNA for the CDR3: TGCGCCAGCAGTCTTCAGCTGAGAGAGACCCAGTACTTC.

This clonotype was seen a few times. The chain recombines TRBV20-1 with TRBJ1-1, with D unresolved. The CDR3 totals 11 residues. The ends were cut back, 6 bases at V and 0 bases at J, with 5 bases in the middle. The V gene's germline CDR1 is DFQATT and CDR2 SNEGSKA (reference sequence). The CDR3 DNA reads as TGCAGTGCCCCCATGAACACTGAAGCTTTCTTT. Translation gives CSAPMNTEAFF.

The rearrangement links TRBV5-6 to TRBJ1-2; 9 nucleotides line up with TRBD1. CDR3 size: 14 residues. V lost 6 bases, J lost 4 bases, and 7 bases stayed unmatched. Germline V gene lookup returns CDR1 SGHDT and CDR2 YYEEEE. The CDR3 nucleotides are TGTGCCAGCACCCGGGACAGGGCAATCTATGGCTACACCTTC. It codes for CASTRDRAIYGYTF.

Ten or more counts support this clonotype. The chain recombines TRBV3-1 with TRBJ1-1, with D hard to call. The CDR3 is 11 amino acids. V lost 2 bases to trimming and J lost 6 bases, with 4 bases between them. Germline CDR1 LGHDT, CDR2 YNNKEL (reference sequence). The DNA of the CDR3 is TGTGCCAGCAGCCAAAGGTCTGAAGCTTTCTTT. Translating it yields CASSQRSEAFF. Full variable domain (outside the CDR3, taken from reference TRBV3-1 and TRBJ1-1): DTAVSQTPKYLVTQMGNDKSIKCEQNLGHDTMYWYKQDSKKFLKIMFSYNNKELIINETVPNRFSPKSPDKAHLNLHINSLELGDSAVYFCASSQRSEAFFGQGTRLTVV.

In its sample, this clonotype was seen a few times. J is TRBJ1-2 and V is TRBV6-5; the D gene is possibly TRBD1 (6 bases). Trimming removed 2 bases at V and 13 bases at J, with 17 bases between. Germline values: CDR1 MNHEY, CDR2 SVGAGI. The CDR3 spans 13 residues. CDR3 sequence reads: CASSYGRDTRVTF. The CDR3 region has the DNA TGTGCCAGCAGTTACGGCCGGGACACACGGGTCACCTTC.

This clonotype appeared many times. This sequence joins TRBV28 and TRBJ1-1, with D unresolved. Trimming shortened V by 5 bases and J by 5 bases, and 15 bases separated the two germline ends. This CDR3 contains 14 residues. Looked up from germline, CDR1 is MDHEN and CDR2 is SYDVKM. The CDR3, as DNA: TGTGCCAGCAGTCTGAGGGCGGGAGAGACTGAAGCTTTCTTT. This gives the protein CASSLRAGETEAFF.

This clonotype has ten or more counts. The V gene is TRBV28, the J gene TRBJ2-7, with 8 bases matching TRBD1. CDR1 MDHEN and CDR2 SYDVKM come from the germline V gene. The ends lost 6 bases at V and 2 bases at J; junction bases unmatched: 9. The CDR3 length is 15 residues. The CDR3: CASRWTGTAPYEQYF. The DNA for the CDR3 is TGTGCCAGCAGATGGACAGGGACCGCCCCCTACGAGCAGTACTTC.

In regard to this clonotype: A much larger clone is a single base away; this may be a read error. This sequence joins TRBV12-3 or TRBV12-4 and TRBJ2-6; D gene ambiguous. The CDR3 has 15 amino acids. V lost 5 bases and J lost 12, with 20 bases in between. CDR3 loop: CASSAESTPQAVLTF. CDR3 bases: TGTGCCAGCAGTGCGGAAAGCACACCTCAGGCCGTCCTGACTTTC.

This clonotype was detected a few times. The chain combines TRBV7-3 with TRBJ2-3, with 10 nucleotides matching TRBD2. The CDR3 is made up of 16 amino acids. The germline V gene encodes CDR1 SGHTA and CDR2 FQGTGA. The V gene end was trimmed by 5 bases and the J gene end by 5 bases; junction bases not matched to a gene: 10. CDR3 bases: TGTGCCAGCAGCCTCGGGAGCGGGGGGGCGAAAGATACGCAGTATTTT. Translation gives CASSLGSGGAKDTQYF.

Ten or more counts support this clonotype. The CDR3 loop reads CASSATGGETQYF. The CDR3 DNA sequence: TGTGCCAGCAGTGCGACAGGTGGGGAGACCCAGTACTTC. The chain employs TRBV2 and TRBJ2-5, with D perhaps matching TRBD1 (6 bases). This CDR3 is 13 amino acids long. Germline loops: CDR1 SNHLY, CDR2 FYNNEI. Deletions cut 4 bases from V and 5 bases from J, with 11 bases between.

This clonotype was seen repeatedly, ten times or more. CDR3: CASSQEGRGLSNQPQHF. The CDR3 bases are TGTGCCAGCAGTCAAGAAGGGCGGGGGCTTAGCAATCAGCCCCAGCATTTT. J is TRBJ1-5 and V is TRBV28; D might be TRBD1 (6 bases). In germline, CDR1 is MDHEN, CDR2 SYDVKM. Trimming took off 5 bases at V and 0 bases at J, with 17 bases between the two ends. This CDR3 region has 17 residues.

This clonotype has a handful of counts. V is TRBV9 and J is TRBJ2-7; no clear D gene. Trimming took off 0 bases at V and 3 bases at J, with 10 bases between the two ends. The CDR3 is 14 amino acids. Germline CDR1 SGDLS, CDR2 YYNGEE. The DNA for the CDR3 is TGTGCCAGCAGCGTAGACTACGGATACTACGAGCAGTACTTC. The encoded protein is CASSVDYGYYEQYF.

The V gene is TRBV24-1, the J gene TRBJ1-2; 9 bases are shared with TRBD1. CDR3 length equals 16 residues. CDR1 and CDR2 (germline): KGHDR, SFDVKD. V lost 3 bases, J lost 11 bases, and 15 bases stayed unmatched. CDR3 in amino acids: CATSDPGTGTGIRYTF. The CDR3 nucleotides read TGTGCCACCAGTGATCCCGGCACCGGGACAGGGATCCGATACACCTTC.

This clonotype has just a few counts. The V and J genes are TRBV12-3 or TRBV12-4 and TRBJ2-7, with D unresolved. The CDR3 length is 17 residues. V was shortened by 2 bases and J by 2 bases, with 19 bases between the two germline ends. In DNA, the CDR3 is TGTGCCAGCAGTTTATGGGGTTGGGCAGGCTCCCCCTACGAGCAGTACTTC. Its protein is CASSLWGWAGSPYEQYF.

This clonotype has ten or more counts. The CDR3 loop reads CSAPSGSSYNEQFF. CDR3 DNA: TGCAGTGCTCCTAGCGGAAGCTCCTACAATGAGCAGTTCTTC. The chain employs TRBV20-1 and TRBJ2-1; 7 bases map to TRBD2. The CDR3 has 14 amino acids. The germline V gene has CDR1 DFQATT and CDR2 SNEGSKA (reference sequence). Trimming at V came to 5 bases and at J to 0 bases, leaving 4 bases not matched to a gene.

This chain connects TRBV7-2 to TRBJ2-3; 9 nucleotides align to TRBD2. From germline, CDR1 is SGHTA and CDR2 FQGNSA. The CDR3 is 15 amino acids. J was trimmed by 2 bases and V by 3 bases; bases with no gene match: 3. CDR3 DNA: TGTGCCAGCAGCTTTACTAGCGGGTACACAGATACGCAGTATTTT. Encoded protein: CASSFTSGYTDTQYF.